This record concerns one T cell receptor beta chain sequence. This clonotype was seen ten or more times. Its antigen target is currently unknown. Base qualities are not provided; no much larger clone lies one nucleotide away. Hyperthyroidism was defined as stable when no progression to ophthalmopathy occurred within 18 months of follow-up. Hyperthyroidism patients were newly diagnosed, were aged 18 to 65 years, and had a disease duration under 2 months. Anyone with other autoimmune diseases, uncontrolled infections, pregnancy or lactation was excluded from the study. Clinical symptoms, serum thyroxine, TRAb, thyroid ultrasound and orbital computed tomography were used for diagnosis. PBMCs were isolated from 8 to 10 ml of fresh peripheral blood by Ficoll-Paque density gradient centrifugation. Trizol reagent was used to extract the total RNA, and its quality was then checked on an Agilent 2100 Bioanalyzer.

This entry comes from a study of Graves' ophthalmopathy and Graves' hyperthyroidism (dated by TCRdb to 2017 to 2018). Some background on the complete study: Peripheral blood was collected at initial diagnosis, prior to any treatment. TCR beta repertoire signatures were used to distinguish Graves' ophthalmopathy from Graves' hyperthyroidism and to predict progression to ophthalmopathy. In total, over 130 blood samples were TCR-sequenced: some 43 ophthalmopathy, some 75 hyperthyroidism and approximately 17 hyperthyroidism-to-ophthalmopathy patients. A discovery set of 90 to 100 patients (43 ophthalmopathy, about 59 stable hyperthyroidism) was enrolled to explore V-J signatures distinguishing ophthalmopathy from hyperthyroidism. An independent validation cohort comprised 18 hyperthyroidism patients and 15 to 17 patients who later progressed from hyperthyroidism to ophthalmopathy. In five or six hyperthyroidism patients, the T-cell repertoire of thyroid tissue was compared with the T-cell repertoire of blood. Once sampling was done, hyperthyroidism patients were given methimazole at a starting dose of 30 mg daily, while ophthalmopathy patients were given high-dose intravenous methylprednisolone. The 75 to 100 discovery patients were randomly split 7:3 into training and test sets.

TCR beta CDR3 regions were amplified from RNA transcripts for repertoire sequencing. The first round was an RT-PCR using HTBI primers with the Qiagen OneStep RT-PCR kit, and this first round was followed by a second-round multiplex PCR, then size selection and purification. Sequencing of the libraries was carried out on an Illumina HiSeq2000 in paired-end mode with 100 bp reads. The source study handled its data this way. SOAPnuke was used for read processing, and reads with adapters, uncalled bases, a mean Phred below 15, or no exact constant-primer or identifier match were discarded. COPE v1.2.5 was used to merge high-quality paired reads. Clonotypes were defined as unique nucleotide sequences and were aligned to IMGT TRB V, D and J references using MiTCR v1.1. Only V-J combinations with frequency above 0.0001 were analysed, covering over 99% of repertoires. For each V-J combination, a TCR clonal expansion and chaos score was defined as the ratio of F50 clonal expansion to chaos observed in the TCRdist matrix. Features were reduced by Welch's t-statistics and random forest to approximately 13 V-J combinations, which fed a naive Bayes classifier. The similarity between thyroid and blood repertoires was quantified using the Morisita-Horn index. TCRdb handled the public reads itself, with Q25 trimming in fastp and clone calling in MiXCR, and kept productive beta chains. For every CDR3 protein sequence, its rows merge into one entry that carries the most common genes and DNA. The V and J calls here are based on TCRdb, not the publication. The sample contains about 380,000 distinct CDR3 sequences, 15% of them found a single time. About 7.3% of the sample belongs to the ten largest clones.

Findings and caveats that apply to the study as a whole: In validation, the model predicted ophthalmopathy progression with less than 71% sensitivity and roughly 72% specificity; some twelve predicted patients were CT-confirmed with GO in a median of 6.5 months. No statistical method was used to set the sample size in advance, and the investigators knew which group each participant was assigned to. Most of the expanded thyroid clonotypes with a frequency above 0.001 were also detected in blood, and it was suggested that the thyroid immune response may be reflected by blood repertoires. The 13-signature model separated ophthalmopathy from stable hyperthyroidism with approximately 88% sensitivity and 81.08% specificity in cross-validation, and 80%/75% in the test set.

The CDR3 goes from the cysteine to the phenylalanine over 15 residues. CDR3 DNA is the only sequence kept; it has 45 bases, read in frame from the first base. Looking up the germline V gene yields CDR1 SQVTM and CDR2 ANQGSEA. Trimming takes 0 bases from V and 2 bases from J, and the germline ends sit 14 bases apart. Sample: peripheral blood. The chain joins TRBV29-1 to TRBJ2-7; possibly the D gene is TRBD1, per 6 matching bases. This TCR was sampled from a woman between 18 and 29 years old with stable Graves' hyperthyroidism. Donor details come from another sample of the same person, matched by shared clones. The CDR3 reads CSVEEVRGTTYEQYF. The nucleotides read TGCAGCGTTGAAGAGGTCAGGGGAACGACCTACGAGCAGTACTTC.